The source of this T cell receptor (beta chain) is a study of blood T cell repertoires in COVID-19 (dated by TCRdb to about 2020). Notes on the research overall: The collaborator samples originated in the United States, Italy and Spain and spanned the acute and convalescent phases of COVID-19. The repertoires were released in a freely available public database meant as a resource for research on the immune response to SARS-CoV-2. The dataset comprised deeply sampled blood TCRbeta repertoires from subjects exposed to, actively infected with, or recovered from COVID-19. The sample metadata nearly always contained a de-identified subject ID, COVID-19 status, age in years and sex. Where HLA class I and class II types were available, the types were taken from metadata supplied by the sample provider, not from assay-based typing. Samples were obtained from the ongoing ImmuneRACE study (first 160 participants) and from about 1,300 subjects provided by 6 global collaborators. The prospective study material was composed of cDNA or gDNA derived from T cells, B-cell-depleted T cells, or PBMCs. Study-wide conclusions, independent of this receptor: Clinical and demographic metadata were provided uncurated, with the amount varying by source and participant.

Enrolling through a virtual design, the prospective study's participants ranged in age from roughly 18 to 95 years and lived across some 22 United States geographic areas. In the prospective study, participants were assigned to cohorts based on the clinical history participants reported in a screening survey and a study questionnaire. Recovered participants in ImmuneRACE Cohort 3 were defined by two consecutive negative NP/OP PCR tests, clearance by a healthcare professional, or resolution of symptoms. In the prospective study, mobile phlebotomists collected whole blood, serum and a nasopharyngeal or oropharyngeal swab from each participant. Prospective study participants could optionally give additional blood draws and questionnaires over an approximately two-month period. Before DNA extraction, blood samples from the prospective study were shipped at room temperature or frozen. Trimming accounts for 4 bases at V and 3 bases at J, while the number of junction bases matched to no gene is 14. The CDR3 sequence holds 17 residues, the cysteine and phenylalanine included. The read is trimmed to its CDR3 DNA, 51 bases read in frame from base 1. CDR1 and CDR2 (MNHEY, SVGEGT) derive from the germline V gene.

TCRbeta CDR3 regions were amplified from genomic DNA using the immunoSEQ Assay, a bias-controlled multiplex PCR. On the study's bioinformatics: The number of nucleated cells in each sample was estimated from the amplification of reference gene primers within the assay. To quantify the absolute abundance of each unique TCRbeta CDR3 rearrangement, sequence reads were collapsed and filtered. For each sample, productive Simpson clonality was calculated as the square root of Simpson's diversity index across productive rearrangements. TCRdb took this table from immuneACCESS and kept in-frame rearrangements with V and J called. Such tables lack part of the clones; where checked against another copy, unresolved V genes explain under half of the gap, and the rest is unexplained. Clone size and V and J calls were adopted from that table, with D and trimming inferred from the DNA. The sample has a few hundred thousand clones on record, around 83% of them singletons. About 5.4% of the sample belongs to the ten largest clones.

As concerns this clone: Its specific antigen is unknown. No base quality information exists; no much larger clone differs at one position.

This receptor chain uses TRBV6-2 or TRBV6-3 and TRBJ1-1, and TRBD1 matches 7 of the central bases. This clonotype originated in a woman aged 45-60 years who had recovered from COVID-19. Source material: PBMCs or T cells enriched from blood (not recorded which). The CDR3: CASSSPRTGIEDTEAFF. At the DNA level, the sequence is TGTGCCAGCAGTTCTCCCCGGACAGGAATTGAGGACACTGAAGCTTTCTTT.